Reported below is one TCR beta chain. CDR1 is MNHEY, CDR2 SMNVEV, per germline (reference sequence). V shed 8 bases and J 10 bases; nucleotides not matched to a gene: 12. The CDR3 sequence is 14 residues long. Profiling relied on immunoSEQ multiplex PCR, and the TCRdb table lists in-frame clones only, not all of them. The sample has some 130,000 clones; less than 90% are singletons. These data belong to a study of blood T cell repertoires in COVID-19. Study summary: Sources were T cells, B-cell-depleted T cells, or PBMCs; the material itself was cDNA or gDNA.

This chain joins TRBV27 and TRBJ1-4; TRBD1 agrees at 8 bases. This clonotype originated in a man between 65 and 85 years old with acute or convalescent COVID-19. Source material: peripheral blood. CDR3 nucleotide sequence: TGTGCCAGCCGACAGGGGTTCGTGGAGGGAAAACTGTTTTTT. Its translation: CASRQGFVEGKLFF.